What follows describes a single TCR beta chain. The CDR3 sequence is 15 residues long. Looked up from germline, CDR1 is KGHSH and CDR2 is LQKENI. Losses at the gene ends were 6 bases for V and 8 bases for J; bases not matched to a gene: 13. The source of the sample is a study of blood T cell repertoires in COVID-19. TCRdb keeps only in-frame clones here, not all; method: immunoSEQ multiplex PCR. The sample records around 330,000 clones, 90% being singletons. The J gene is TRBJ2-1, the V gene TRBV18, with 7 bases matching TRBD2. The sample consisted of PBMCs or T cells enriched from blood (not recorded which). The sequence was collected from a man in his sixties who had recovered from COVID-19. The CDR3 sequence: CASSKGKTSRDEQFF. The CDR3 DNA sequence: TGTGCCAGCTCGAAGGGAAAGACTAGCCGAGATGAGCAGTTCTTC.